This T cell receptor beta chain was retrieved from a study of shared clonotypes between healthy human individuals. Naive CD8 cells were CD45RO-negative, positively selected for CCR7, excluding terminally differentiated effector memory CD45RA+ cells. Germline V gene sequence: CDR1 SGHDT, CDR2 YYEEEE. There are 15 residues in the CDR3. V shed 1 base, J shed 8 bases, and the junction held 7 bases outside the gene matches. Data came from immunoSEQ multiplex PCR; TCRdb stores just in-frame clones and leaves some out. The table has roughly 2.1 million clones, about 92% seen once. This rearrangement joins TRBV5-6 to TRBJ2-3; 10 bases agree with TRBD2. Specimen: naive CD8+ T cells from PBMCs. The clonotype originates from a man between 18 and 35 years old in good health. Some clones in this sample may be carry-over from other donors' samples. CDR3 protein: CASSLWASGSGTQYF. DNA for the CDR3: TGTGCCAGCAGCTTGTGGGCTAGCGGGAGCGGTACGCAGTATTTT.